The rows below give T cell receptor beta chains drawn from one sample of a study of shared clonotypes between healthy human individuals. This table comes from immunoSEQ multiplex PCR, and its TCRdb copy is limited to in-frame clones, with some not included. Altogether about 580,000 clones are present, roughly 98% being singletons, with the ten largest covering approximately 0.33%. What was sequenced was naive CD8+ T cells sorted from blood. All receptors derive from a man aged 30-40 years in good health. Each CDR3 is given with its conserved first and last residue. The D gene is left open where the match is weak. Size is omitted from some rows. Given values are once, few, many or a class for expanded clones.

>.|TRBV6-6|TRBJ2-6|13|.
CASSYSNSIGLTF
TGTGCCAGCAGTTACAGCAACAGCATAGGTCTGACTTTC
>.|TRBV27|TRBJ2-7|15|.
CASRPRRDKLYEQYF
TGTGCCAGCAGACCCCGCCGGGACAAATTATACGAGCAGTACTTC
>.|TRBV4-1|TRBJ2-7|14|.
CASSQAQGFHEQYF
TGCGCCAGCAGCCAAGCGCAAGGGTTTCACGAGCAGTACTTC
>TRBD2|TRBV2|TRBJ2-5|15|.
CASGSTSGGEETQYF
TGTGCCAGCGGATCGACTAGCGGGGGGGAAGAGACCCAGTACTTC
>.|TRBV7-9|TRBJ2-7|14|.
CASSPVGGLSEQYF
TGTGCCAGCAGCCCAGTGGGGGGGCTTAGCGAGCAGTACTTC
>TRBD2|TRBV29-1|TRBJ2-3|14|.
CSVDYVREGDTQYF
TGCAGCGTTGATTACGTCAGGGAGGGAGATACGCAGTATTTT
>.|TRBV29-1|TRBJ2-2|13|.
CSVGTENTGELFF
TGCAGCGTTGGAACAGAGAACACCGGGGAGCTGTTTTTT
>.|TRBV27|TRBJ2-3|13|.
CASTNMGADTQYF
TGTGCCAGCACCAATATGGGGGCAGATACGCAGTATTTT
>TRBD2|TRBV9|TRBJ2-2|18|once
CASSVAGLAGIGPWELFF
TGTGCCAGCAGCGTAGCTGGACTAGCGGGTATCGGACCTTGGGAGCTGTTTTTT
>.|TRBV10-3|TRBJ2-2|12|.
CAISVPAGELFF
TGTGCCATCAGTGTACCGGCCGGGGAGCTGTTTTTT
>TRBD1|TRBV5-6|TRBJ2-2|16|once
CASSPNGQANTGELFF
TGTGCCAGCAGCCCGAATGGACAGGCGAACACCGGGGAGCTGTTTTTT
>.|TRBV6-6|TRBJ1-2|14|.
CASSYLGSNYGYTF
TGTGCCAGCAGTTACCTCGGATCTAACTATGGCTACACCTTC
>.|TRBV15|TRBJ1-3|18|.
CATSRADISLSSGNTIYF
TGTGCCACCAGCAGAGCCGATATATCCCTCTCTTCTGGAAACACCATATATTTT
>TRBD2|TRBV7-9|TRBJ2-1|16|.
CASSSLTSGREDEQFF
TGTGCCAGCAGCTCCCTGACTAGCGGCAGAGAGGATGAGCAGTTCTTC
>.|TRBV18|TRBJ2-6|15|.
CASSAGYSGANVLTF
TGTGCCAGCTCAGCGGGGTACTCTGGGGCCAACGTCCTGACTTTC
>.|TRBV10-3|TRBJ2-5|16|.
CAISESWGLGEETQYF
TGTGCCATCAGTGAGTCGTGGGGACTCGGAGAAGAGACCCAGTACTTC
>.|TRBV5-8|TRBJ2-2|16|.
CASSWFEQGNTGELFF
TGTGCCAGCAGTTGGTTCGAACAGGGGAACACCGGGGAGCTGTTTTTT
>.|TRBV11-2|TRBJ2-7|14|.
CASSPPPPGYEQYF
TGTGCCAGCAGCCCCCCTCCCCCGGGCTACGAGCAGTACTTC
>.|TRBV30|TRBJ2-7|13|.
CAWSQAGRYEQYF
TGTGCCTGGAGTCAGGCGGGGCGCTACGAGCAGTACTTC
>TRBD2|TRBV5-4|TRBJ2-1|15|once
CASSLAGTSANEQFF
TGTGCCAGCAGCTTGGCCGGGACTAGCGCCAATGAGCAGTTCTTC
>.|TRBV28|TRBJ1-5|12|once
CASSALRQPQHF
TGTGCCAGCAGTGCTTTACGGCAGCCCCAGCATTTT
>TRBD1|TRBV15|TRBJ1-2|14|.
CATHDRGLDYGYTF
TGTGCCACCCACGACAGGGGCTTGGACTATGGCTACACCTTC
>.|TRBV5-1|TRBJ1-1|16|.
CASSLVGDKLNTEAFF
TGCGCCAGCAGCTTGGTCGGGGACAAGTTGAACACTGAAGCTTTCTTT
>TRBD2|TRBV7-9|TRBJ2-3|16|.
CASSGQGGMLTDTQYF
TGTGCCAGCAGTGGGCAGGGAGGGATGCTCACAGATACGCAGTATTTT
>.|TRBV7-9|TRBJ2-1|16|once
CASSLNLQAIDNEQFF
TGTGCCAGCAGTTTGAACCTCCAGGCCATTGATAATGAGCAGTTCTTC
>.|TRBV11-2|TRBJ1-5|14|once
CASSSGLSNQPQHF
TGTGCCAGCAGCTCCGGACTAAGCAATCAGCCCCAGCATTTT
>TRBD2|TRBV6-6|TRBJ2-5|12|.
CAATSGRETQYF
TGTGCCGCGACTAGCGGGAGGGAGACCCAGTACTTC
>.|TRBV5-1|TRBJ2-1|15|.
CASSLFGGSYNEQFF
TGCGCCAGCAGCTTGTTCGGGGGCTCCTACAATGAGCAGTTCTTC
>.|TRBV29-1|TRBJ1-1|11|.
CSVVRNTEAFF
TGCAGCGTTGTCAGGAACACTGAAGCTTTCTTT
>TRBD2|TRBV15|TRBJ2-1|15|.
CATKAGVRGGDEQFF
TGTGCCACCAAGGCGGGAGTCAGAGGAGGAGATGAGCAGTTCTTC
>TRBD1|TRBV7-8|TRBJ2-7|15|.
CASSLGTGASYEQYF
TGTGCCAGCAGCTTAGGGACAGGGGCGTCCTACGAGCAGTACTTC
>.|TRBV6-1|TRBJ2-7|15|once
CASSLTDGSSYEQYF
TGTGCCAGCAGCTTGACGGACGGGAGCTCCTACGAGCAGTACTTC
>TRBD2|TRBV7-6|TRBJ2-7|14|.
CASSLGAGAYEQYF
TGTGCCAGCAGCTTAGGAGCGGGGGCCTACGAGCAGTACTTC
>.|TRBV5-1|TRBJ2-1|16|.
CASSLRDASSYNEQFF
TGCGCCAGCAGCTTGAGGGACGCGAGCTCCTACAATGAGCAGTTCTTC
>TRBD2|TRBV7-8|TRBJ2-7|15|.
CASSLPAGGPREQYF
TGTGCCAGCAGCTTACCAGCGGGAGGGCCTCGCGAGCAGTACTTC
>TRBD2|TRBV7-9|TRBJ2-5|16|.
CASSRLLAGRQETQYF
TGTGCCAGCAGCCGTCTACTAGCGGGCCGTCAGGAGACCCAGTACTTC
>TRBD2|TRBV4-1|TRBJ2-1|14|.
CASSRLAGHNEQFF
TGCGCCAGCAGCCGACTAGCGGGCCACAATGAGCAGTTCTTC
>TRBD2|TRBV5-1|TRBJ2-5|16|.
CASSLVLAGGPETQYF
TGCGCCAGCAGCTTGGTGCTAGCGGGAGGGCCCGAGACCCAGTACTTC
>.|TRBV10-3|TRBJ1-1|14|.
CAISETQGSTEAFF
TGTGCCATCAGTGAAACGCAGGGCAGCACTGAAGCTTTCTTT
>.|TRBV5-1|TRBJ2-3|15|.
CASSLVQGRTDTQYF
TGCGCCAGCAGCTTGGTCCAGGGACGCACAGATACGCAGTATTTT
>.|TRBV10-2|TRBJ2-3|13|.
CASSELGTDTQYF
TGCGCCAGCAGTGAATTAGGCACAGATACGCAGTATTTT
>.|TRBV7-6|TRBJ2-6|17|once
CASSLVKGHGGANVLTF
TGTGCCAGCAGCTTAGTGAAAGGCCACGGGGGGGCCAACGTCCTGACTTTC
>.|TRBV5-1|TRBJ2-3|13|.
CASALWATDTQYF
TGCGCCAGCGCCTTGTGGGCCACAGATACGCAGTATTTT
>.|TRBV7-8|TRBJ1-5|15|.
CASSLEGGSLQPQHF
TGTGCCAGCAGCTTAGAAGGGGGGTCCCTTCAGCCCCAGCATTTT
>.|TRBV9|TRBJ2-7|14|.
CASSVVAGDYEQYF
TGTGCCAGCAGCGTAGTCGCAGGAGACTACGAGCAGTACTTC
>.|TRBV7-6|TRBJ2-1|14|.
CASSPGGAGNEQFF
TGTGCCAGCAGCCCAGGGGGGGCGGGCAATGAGCAGTTCTTC
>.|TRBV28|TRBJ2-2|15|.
CASSLDRMNTGELFF
TGTGCCAGCAGCCTCGACAGGATGAACACCGGGGAGCTGTTTTTT
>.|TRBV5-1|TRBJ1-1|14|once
CASSETGPNTEAFF
TGCGCCAGCAGCGAAACCGGACCGAACACTGAAGCTTTCTTT
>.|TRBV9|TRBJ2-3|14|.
CASSVEGSTDTQYF
TGTGCCAGCAGCGTAGAGGGAAGCACAGATACGCAGTATTTT
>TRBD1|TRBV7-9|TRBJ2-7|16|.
CASSLAIGQGAYEQYF
TGTGCCAGCAGCTTAGCGATTGGACAGGGGGCTTACGAGCAGTACTTC
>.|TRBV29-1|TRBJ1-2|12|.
CSGGWDSTGYTF
TGCAGCGGGGGGTGGGACTCAACCGGCTACACCTTC
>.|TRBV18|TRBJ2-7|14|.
CASSPGGGSYEQYF
TGTGCCAGCTCACCAGGGGGTGGGTCATACGAGCAGTACTTC
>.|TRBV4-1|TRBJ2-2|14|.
CASSQLIDSGELFF
TGCGCCAGCAGCCAATTGATTGACAGCGGGGAGCTGTTTTTT
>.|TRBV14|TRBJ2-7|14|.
CASSPFRGPGEQYF
TGTGCCAGCAGCCCATTTAGAGGCCCGGGGGAGCAGTACTTC
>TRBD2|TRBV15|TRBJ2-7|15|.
CATSRETGGAYEQYF
TGTGCCACCAGCAGAGAGACGGGAGGGGCCTACGAGCAGTACTTC